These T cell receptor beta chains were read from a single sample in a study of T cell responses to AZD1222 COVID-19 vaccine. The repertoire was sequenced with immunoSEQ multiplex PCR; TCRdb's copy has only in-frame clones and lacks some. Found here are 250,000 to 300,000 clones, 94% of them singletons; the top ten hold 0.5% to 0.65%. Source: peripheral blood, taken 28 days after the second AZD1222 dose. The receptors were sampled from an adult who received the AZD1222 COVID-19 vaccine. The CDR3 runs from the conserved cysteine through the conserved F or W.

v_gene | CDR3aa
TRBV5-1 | CASRGRGGQETEAFF
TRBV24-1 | CATSESGTDDGYTF
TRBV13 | CASTYGRTNTEAFF
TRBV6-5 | CASISTRGYQPQHF
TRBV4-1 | CASSQQPYSNQPQHF
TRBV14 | CASSRAYEQYF
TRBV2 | CASGDLNQPQHF
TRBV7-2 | CASSASEGQYNEQFF
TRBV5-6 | CASSLRTLNNSPLHF
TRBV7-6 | CASSPITGELFF
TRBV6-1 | CASSEDRGNTIYF
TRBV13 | CASSFGTLDSPLHF
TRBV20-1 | CKRGDTEAFF
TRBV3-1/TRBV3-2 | CASSQSWDEQFF
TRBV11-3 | CASRVQGLHEQYF
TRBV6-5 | CASSSTVGTIYF
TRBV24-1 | CATSKKGTSGRADTQYF
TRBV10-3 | CAISESGGTVISGANVLTF
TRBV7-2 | CASSPRARETQYF
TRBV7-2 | CASSSFSTSGLAKNIQYF
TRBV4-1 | CASSQGRRRQGGDGYTF
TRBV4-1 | CASSQKGGYGNTIYF
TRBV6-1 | CASSDPPSGGTDTQYF
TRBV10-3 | CAISESERDRAAELFF
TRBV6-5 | CASSSDNTEAFF
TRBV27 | CASSRRTGSYEQYF
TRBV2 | CASSRLAASTDTQYF
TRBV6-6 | CASREMGGHYGYTF
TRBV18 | CASSIGQGTDQPQHF
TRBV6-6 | CASTARGDSPLHF
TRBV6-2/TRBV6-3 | CASSDPQGYYGYTF
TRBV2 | CASSRTGDGYTF
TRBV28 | CASTQGGNTEAFF
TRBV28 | CASSPRTGGSYGYTF
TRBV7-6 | CASSTDGRYGYTF
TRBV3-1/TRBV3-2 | CASSFAGTGNTEAFF
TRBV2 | CASGQLSTYEQYF
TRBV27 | CASSSRMGEQFF
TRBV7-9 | CASSLAEQFF
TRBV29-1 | CSVERREPRNEQFF
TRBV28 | CASSFLGIRRDQPQHF
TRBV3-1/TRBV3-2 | CASSQEGGLETEAFF
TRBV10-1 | CASRRTSGRARTGELFF
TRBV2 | CASGKDRGPYNEQFF
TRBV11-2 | CASSLDLGAPLSF
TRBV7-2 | CASSLDRWSDEQYF
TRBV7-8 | CASSLRGLPSSGNTIYF
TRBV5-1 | CASSLGRGGTGELFF
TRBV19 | CASSMWASSYNEQFF
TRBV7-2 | CASSRGRGTYNEQFF
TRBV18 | CASSHGTRAYEQYF
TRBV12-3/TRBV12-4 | CASSLSQGTEAFF
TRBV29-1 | CSVGTGGWGYTF
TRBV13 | CASSLTGQGIWEQYF
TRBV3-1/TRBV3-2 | CASSLRGWQASTDTQYF